This T cell receptor (beta chain) stems from a study of T cell responses to AZD1222 COVID-19 vaccine. The repertoire was sequenced with immunoSEQ multiplex PCR; TCRdb's copy has only in-frame clones and lacks some. The top ten clones hold 3.5% to 5% of a sample with 130,000 to 150,000 clones, around 86% of them seen once. About this clone: Its target is unknown.

CDR3 length: 15 amino acids. The germline gives CDR1 SGHAT, CDR2 FQNNGV. V gave up 1 base and J gave up 4 bases; unmatched junction bases: 4. The study, taken as a whole, reports: The donor cohort was predominantly white British with a female majority, and clonal diversity may have been underestimated. It was only after the peak T cell response that any repertoires were sampled.

The chain employs TRBV11-2 and TRBJ2-5; TRBD2 matches 9 bases. This receptor was obtained from an adult in good health. This sample comprised peripheral blood, obtained on day 0 of MenACWY control vaccination. CDR3 DNA: TGTGCCAGCAGCTTAGGGCTAGCGGGGAGAGAGACCCAGTACTTC. Translation: CASSLGLAGRETQYF.